This record covers a single T cell receptor beta chain. Its antigen remains unidentified. This sample stems from a study of blood T cells in healthy people across ages. Whole-study findings and limits: Aged donors had fewer naive CD4+ cells and lower diversity than long-lived donors. Older age coincided with a roughly linear decline in TCR beta diversity per million T cells.

The V gene's germline CDR1 is LNHNV and CDR2 YYDKDF (reference sequence). V gave up 3 bases and J gave up 7 bases; unmatched junction bases: 4. The CDR3 is 13 amino acids. A second PCR, run for about 7 to 11 cycles, used a sample-barcoded 5' primer plus a J-beta primer mix. Any given sample supplied a minimum of 3 million CDR3-containing paired-end reads. Using its own MiXCR run on the 5' RACE reads, TCRdb lists one record per CDR3 protein. The sample shows over 600,000 distinct CDR3 sequences, roughly three fifths of them seen only once. The specimen sequenced was blood. V is TRBV15 and J is TRBJ2-7; 9 bases fit TRBD1. The TCR comes from a man aged 35 to 55 in good health. The CDR3 DNA sequence: TGTGCCACCAGCAGGGACAGGGGCAATGAGCAGTACTTC. Its translation: CATSRDRGNEQYF.